The clone carrying this T cell receptor beta chain has only a few counts. This entry belongs to a study of TIL therapy for anti-PD-1-resistant metastatic lung cancer. Time point defined: pre-treatment sample, taken before nivolumab and TIL therapy. Sequencing used immunoSEQ v3. The protocol was immunoSEQ multiplex PCR, while the TCRdb copy is restricted to in-frame clones and leaves out a portion. The sample shows about 36,000 clones, 73% of them seen only once. Specimen: blood, collected at baseline. This TCR was recovered from a person between 30 and 79 years old with non-small cell lung cancer.

The chain's CDR3 is CASRSGHTEAFF. The CDR3 bases are TGTGCCAGCCGGTCGGGGCACACTGAAGCTTTCTTT. The V and J genes are TRBV5-5 and TRBJ1-1, with D maybe TRBD1 (5 bases). Germline CDR1 and CDR2: SGHKS and YYEKEE (reference sequence). Trimming shortened V by 7 bases and J by 3 bases, and 10 bases separated the two germline ends. The CDR3 covers 12 residues.